This is a list of T cell receptor beta chains from one sample in a study of PD-1 blockade in classical Hodgkin lymphoma. Clones were sequenced by immunoSEQ multiplex PCR, and TCRdb holds only the in-frame ones, with some missing. The profile covers 75,000 to 95,000 clones, with more than 80% appearing a single time and approximately 15% taken by the ten largest. Material: peripheral blood mononuclear cells (PBMCs), obtained before the fourth cycle of nivolumab. These receptors were obtained from a human donor with classical Hodgkin lymphoma. The CDR3 runs from the conserved cysteine through the conserved F or W. A D gene is named only where the DNA matches it firmly. Size tells how often a clone was seen (once, few, many) or the class of an expanded clone, and some rows leave it out.

TRBJ2-1 TRBV29-1 few TRBD2 15 CSVGGLAGIRDEQFF TGCAGCGTTGGGGGACTAGCGGGGATCCGGGATGAGCAGTTCTTC
TRBJ1-5 TRBV7-2 - TRBD1 18 CASSLAPIDRGILKAQHF TGTGCCAGCAGCTTAGCACCGATAGACAGGGGCATCCTCAAGGCCCAGCATTTT
TRBJ2-7 TRBV10-3 - TRBD2 14 CAISEQREAYEQYF TGTGCCATCAGTGAGCAGCGGGAGGCCTACGAGCAGTACTTC
TRBJ1-2 TRBV6-5 - TRBD1 15 CASTQYIQGDSGYTF TGTGCCAGCACTCAGTATATACAGGGGGATAGTGGCTACACCTTC
TRBJ2-3 TRBV29-1 - - 8 CSGDTQYF TGCAGCGGGGATACGCAGTATTTT
TRBJ1-4 TRBV28 - - 14 CASSYPGVGEKLFF TGTGCCAGCAGTTACCCAGGGGTAGGAGAAAAACTGTTTTTT
TRBJ2-7 TRBV5-6 - - 14 CASSLRISSYEQYF TGTGCCAGCAGCTTACGGATCTCGTCCTACGAGCAGTACTTC
TRBJ1-1 TRBV5-1 few - 15 CASSLGAQRTAEAFF TGCGCCAGCAGCTTGGGCGCACAGAGGACGGCTGAAGCTTTCTTT
TRBJ2-7 TRBV7-9 - TRBD1 17 CASSLGVGTGVSYEQYF TGTGCCAGCAGCCTGGGGGTTGGGACAGGGGTCTCCTACGAGCAGTACTTC
TRBJ2-7 TRBV6-1 - - 14 CASSVGGRTYEQYF TGTGCCAGCAGTGTGGGGGGGCGGACCTACGAGCAGTACTTC
TRBJ2-7 TRBV9 few TRBD1 14 CASSVGDRGDEQYF TGTGCCAGCAGCGTAGGGGACAGGGGGGACGAGCAGTACTTC
TRBJ2-2 TRBV19 - TRBD2 19 CASSIRPGGAGGRTGELFF TGTGCCAGTAGTATAAGGCCCGGGGGAGCGGGAGGTCGGACCGGGGAGCTGTTTTTT
TRBJ2-1 TRBV2 few - 11 CASSDWVEQFF TGTGCCAGCAGTGATTGGGTTGAGCAGTTCTTC
TRBJ2-1 TRBV10-3 few TRBD2 13 CAIQRENYNEQFF TGTGCCATCCAGCGGGAGAACTACAATGAGCAGTTCTTC
TRBJ2-2 TRBV5-4 - TRBD2 15 CASSRTSGYTGELFF TGTGCCAGCAGCAGGACTAGCGGCTACACCGGGGAGCTGTTTTTT
TRBJ2-7 TRBV29-1 - - 12 CSVVEGSEEQYF TGCAGCGTTGTTGAGGGTTCGGAGGAGCAGTACTTC
TRBJ2-2 TRBV5-5 - - 15 CASSLTPTNTGELFF TGTGCCAGCAGCTTGACTCCGACGAACACCGGGGAGCTGTTTTTT
TRBJ1-2 TRBV14 - - 15 CASSQNGQTIYGYTF TGTGCCAGCAGCCAAAATGGACAGACCATCTATGGCTACACCTTC
TRBJ2-2 TRBV5-4 - - 14 CASSLGLVTGELFF TGTGCCAGCAGCTTAGGGCTTGTCACCGGGGAGCTGTTTTTT
TRBJ2-1 TRBV7-9 - TRBD2 15 CASSLGTSGKYEQFF TGTGCCAGCAGCCTAGGGACTAGCGGGAAGTATGAGCAGTTCTTC
TRBJ2-7 TRBV10-1 few TRBD2 21 CASSESNSTSGRELPGSEQYF TGCGCCAGCAGTGAGTCGAATTCGACTAGCGGGAGGGAACTCCCTGGCTCAGAGCAGTACTTC
TRBJ2-7 TRBV19 - TRBD2 16 CASSLHGTSGTYEQYF TGTGCCAGTAGTCTCCATGGGACTAGCGGGACCTACGAGCAGTACTTC
TRBJ2-7 TRBV11-2 few - 13 CASGSPPVSEQYF TGTGCCAGCGGCTCCCCCCCCGTCTCAGAGCAGTACTTC
TRBJ2-7 TRBV6-1 - - 15 CASSEEWAAGHEQYF TGTGCCAGCAGTGAAGAGTGGGCGGCAGGCCACGAGCAGTACTTC
TRBJ2-7 TRBV6-1 large - 15 CASSERASGAYEQYF TGTGCCAGCAGTGAAAGGGCCTCGGGGGCCTACGAGCAGTACTTC
TRBJ2-7 TRBV11-2 - TRBD2 14 CASSFSGRAHEQYF TGTGCCAGCAGCTTCAGCGGGAGGGCCCATGAGCAGTACTTC
TRBJ2-2 TRBV11-1 few - 14 CASSLGGGPGELFF TGTGCCAGCAGCTTAGGTGGAGGGCCCGGGGAGCTGTTTTTT
TRBJ2-7 TRBV11-2 - - 14 CASSSSAETYEQYF TGTGCCAGCAGCTCCAGTGCGGAGACCTACGAGCAGTACTTC
TRBJ2-3 TRBV19 - TRBD2 16 CASSILASGITDTQYF TGTGCCAGTAGTATTTTAGCTAGCGGGATCACAGATACGCAGTATTTT
TRBJ2-7 TRBV7-8 - - 12 CASSHLPYEQYF TGTGCCAGCAGCCATCTCCCCTACGAGCAGTACTTC
TRBJ1-5 TRBV6-6 - - 14 CASSYQSVDQPQHF TGTGCCAGCAGTTACCAGTCAGTCGATCAGCCCCAGCATTTT
TRBJ2-5 TRBV27 - - 14 CASSPNRPQETQYF TGTGCCAGCAGCCCAAACAGGCCCCAAGAGACCCAGTACTTC
TRBJ2-5 TRBV5-1 - TRBD1 15 CASSPAGTGLETQYF TGCGCCAGCAGCCCGGCCGGGACAGGGCTAGAGACCCAGTACTTC
TRBJ1-3 TRBV7-2 - - 14 CASSLGGSGNTIYF TGTGCCAGCAGCTTAGGGGGCTCTGGAAACACCATATATTTT